The clone carrying this T cell receptor (beta chain) has at least ten counts. The data were obtained in a study of T cells in Graves' hyperthyroidism and ophthalmopathy. Study at large: The authors collected peripheral blood at initial diagnosis, before any treatment.

CDR3 length equals 18 residues. The junction had 13 bases not matched to a gene; V was cut back by 3 bases and J by 6 bases. Germline V gene data show CDR1 as SGHRS and CDR2 as YFSETQ. Absence of ophthalmopathy progression within 18 months defined stable Graves' hyperthyroidism. Uncontrolled infection, other autoimmune disease, pregnancy and lactation each barred patients from inclusion. Amplification targeted TCR beta CDR3 regions from RNA transcripts. HTBI primers were employed in a first-round RT-PCR of the TCR CDR3. Using its own MiXCR run on the multiplex PCR reads, TCRdb lists one record per CDR3 protein. The sample consists of some 700,000 distinct CDR3 sequences, around a sixth of them appearing once.

The sample taken for sequencing was blood. The chain joins TRBV5-1 to TRBJ2-2, with 11 bases aligning to TRBD2. The source of this sequence is a man aged 50 or older with Graves' hyperthyroidism. The CDR3 sequence is CASSWTLTSGSSSGELFF. The CDR3, as DNA: TGCGCCAGCAGCTGGACCCTCACTAGCGGGAGTAGCTCCGGGGAGCTGTTTTTT.